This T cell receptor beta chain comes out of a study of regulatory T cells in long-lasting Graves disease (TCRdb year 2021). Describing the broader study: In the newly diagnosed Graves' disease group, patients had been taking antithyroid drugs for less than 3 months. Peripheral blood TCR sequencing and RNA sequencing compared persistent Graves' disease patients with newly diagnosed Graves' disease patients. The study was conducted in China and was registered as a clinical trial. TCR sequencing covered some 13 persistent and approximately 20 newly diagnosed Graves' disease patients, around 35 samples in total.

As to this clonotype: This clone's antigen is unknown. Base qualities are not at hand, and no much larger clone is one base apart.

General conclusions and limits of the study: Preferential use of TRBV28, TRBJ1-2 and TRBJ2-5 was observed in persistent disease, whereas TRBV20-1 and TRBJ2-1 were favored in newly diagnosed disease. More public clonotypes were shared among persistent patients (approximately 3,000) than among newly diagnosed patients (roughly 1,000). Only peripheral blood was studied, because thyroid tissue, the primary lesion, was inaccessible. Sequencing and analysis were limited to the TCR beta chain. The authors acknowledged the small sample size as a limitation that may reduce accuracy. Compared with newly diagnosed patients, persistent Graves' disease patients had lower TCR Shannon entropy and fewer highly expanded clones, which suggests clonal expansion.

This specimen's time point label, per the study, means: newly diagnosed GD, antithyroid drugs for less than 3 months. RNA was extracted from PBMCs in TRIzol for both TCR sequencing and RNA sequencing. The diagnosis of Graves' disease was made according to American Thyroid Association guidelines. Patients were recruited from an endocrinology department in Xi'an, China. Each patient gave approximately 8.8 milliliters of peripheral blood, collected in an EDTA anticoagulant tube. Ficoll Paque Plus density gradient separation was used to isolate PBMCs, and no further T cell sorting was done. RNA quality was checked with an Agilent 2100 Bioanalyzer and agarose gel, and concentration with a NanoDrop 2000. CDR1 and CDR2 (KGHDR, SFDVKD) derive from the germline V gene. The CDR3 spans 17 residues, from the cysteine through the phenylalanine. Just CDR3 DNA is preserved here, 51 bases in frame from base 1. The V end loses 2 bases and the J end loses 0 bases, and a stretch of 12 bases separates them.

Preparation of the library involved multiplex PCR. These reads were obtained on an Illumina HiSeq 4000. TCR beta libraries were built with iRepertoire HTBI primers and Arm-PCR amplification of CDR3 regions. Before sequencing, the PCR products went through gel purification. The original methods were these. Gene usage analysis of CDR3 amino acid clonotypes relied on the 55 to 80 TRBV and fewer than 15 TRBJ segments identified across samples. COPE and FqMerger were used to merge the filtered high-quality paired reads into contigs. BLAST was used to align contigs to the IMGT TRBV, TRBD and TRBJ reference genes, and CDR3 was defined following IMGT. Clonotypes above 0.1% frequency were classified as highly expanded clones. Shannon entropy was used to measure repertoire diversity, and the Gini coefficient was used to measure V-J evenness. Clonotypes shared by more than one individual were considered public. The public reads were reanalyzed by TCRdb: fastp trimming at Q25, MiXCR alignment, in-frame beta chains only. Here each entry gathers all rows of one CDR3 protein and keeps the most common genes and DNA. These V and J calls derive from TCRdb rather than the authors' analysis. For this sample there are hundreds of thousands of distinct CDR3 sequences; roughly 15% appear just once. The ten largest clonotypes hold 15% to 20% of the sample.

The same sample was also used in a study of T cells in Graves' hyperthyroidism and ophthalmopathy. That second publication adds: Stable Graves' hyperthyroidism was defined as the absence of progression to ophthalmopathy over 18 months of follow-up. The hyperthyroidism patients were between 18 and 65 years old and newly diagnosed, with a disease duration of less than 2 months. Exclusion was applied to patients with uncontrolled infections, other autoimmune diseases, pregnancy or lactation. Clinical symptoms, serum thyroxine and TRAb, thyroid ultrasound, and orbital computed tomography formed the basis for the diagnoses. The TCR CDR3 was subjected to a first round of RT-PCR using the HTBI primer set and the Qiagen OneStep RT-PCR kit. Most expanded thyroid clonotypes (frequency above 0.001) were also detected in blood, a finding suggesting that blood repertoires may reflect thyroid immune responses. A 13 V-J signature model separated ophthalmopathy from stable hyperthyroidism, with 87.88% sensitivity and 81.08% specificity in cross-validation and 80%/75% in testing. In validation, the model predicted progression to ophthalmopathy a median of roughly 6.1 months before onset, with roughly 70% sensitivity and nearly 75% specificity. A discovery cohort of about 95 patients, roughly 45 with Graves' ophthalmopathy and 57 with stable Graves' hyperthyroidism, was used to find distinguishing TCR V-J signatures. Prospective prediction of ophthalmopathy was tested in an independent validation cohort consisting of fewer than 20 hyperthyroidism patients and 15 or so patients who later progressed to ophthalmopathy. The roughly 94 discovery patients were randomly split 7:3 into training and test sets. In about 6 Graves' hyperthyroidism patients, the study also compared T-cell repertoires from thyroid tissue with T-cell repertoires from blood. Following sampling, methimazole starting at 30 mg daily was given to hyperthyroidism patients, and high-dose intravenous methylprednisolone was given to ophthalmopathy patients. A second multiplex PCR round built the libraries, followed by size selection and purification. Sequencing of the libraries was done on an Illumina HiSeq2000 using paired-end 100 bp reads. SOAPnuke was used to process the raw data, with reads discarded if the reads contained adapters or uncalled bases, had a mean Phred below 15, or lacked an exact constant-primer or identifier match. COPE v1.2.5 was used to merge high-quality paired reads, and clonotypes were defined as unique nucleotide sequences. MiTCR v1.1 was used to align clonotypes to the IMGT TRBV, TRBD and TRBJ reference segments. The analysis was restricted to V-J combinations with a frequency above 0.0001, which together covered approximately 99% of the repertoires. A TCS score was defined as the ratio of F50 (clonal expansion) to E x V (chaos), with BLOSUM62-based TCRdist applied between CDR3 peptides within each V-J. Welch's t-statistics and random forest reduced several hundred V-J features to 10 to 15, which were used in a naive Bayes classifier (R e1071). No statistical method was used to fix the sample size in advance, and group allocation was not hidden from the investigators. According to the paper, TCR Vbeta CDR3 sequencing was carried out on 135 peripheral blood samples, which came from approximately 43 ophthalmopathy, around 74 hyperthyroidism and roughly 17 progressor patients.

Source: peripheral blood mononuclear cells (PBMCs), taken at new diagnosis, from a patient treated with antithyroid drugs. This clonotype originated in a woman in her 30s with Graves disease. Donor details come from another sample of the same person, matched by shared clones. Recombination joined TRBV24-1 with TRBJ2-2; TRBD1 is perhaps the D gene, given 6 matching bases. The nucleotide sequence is TGTGCCACCAGTGATTGGGGGACACCGGCGAACACCGGGGAGCTGTTTTTT. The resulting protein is CATSDWGTPANTGELFF.